What follows are 7 T cell receptor beta chains derived from one specimen sequenced in a study of T cell therapy after organ transplantation. Time point of the sample: 20-29 weeks after completion of therapy. These receptors have no known antigen. Method: immunoSEQ multiplex PCR; TCRdb's copy keeps in-frame clones and lacks some. In the table there are about 21,000 clones, around 83% of which are singletons. Source: CD8+ T cells from blood, taken after autologous CMV-specific T cell therapy. Receptors originate from a human patient who had received a solid organ transplant and had CMV disease. Some T cells may be supplied by the graft donor.

Only a few counts were recorded for this clone. DNA for the CDR3: TGCGCCAGCAGCCAAGAGCCAGAGAGGGAGCTGTTTTTT. This codes for CASSQEPERELFF. This rearrangement joins TRBV4-3 to TRBJ2-2; D is unresolved. Germline V gene sequence: CDR1 LGHNA, CDR2 YSLEER. The CDR3 length is 13 residues. The germline V and J ends were trimmed by 0 bases and 9 bases, with 8 bases remaining between them.

The gene calls are TRBV13 and TRBJ2-1; D unclear. The CDR3 extends over 13 amino acids. Trimming took off 3 bases at V and 8 bases at J, with 11 bases between the two ends. CDR1 and CDR2 from the germline V gene are PRHDT and FYEKMQ (reference sequence). For the CDR3, the DNA is TGTGCCAGCAGCTTGTCAGTCGTCGATGAGCAGTTCTTC. This encodes CASSLSVVDEQFF.

The V and J genes are TRBV4-2 and TRBJ2-7, with D uncertain. Germline V gene lookup returns CDR1 LGHNA and CDR2 YNFKEQ. V was clipped by 3 bases and J by 4 bases, with 10 bases between them. The CDR3 totals 13 residues. The CDR3 is CASSQAVWYEQYF. CDR3 DNA sequence: TGTGCCAGCAGCCAGGCAGTATGGTACGAGCAGTACTTC.

V and J are TRBV9 and TRBJ2-3; D remains ambiguous. CDR3 length equals 14 residues. CDR1 is SGDLS, CDR2 YYNGEE, per germline. V was trimmed by 0 bases and J by 0 bases, leaving 5 bases between them. The CDR3 DNA reads as TGTGCCAGCAGCGTAGATGGAAGCACAGATACGCAGTATTTT. This sequence encodes CASSVDGSTDTQYF.

This clone is a singleton in its sample. This sample also contains other DNA sequences that code for the same CDR3. The chain has TRBV7-2 and TRBJ1-2; D is perhaps TRBD1 (5 bases). This CDR3 is 14 amino acids long. The germline gives CDR1 SGHTA, CDR2 FQGNSA. V gave up 1 base and J gave up 2 bases, with 8 bases separating them. The CDR3 DNA sequence: TGTGCCAGCAGCTTAGATCCAGGGAACTATGGCTACACCTTC. Residues: CASSLDPGNYGYTF.

The gene calls are TRBV6-5 and TRBJ1-6, with D tentatively TRBD1 (6 bases). V was clipped by 0 bases and J by 12 bases, with 12 bases between them. Germline V gene lookup returns CDR1 MNHEY and CDR2 SVGAGI. This CDR3 has 14 amino acids. CDR3: CASSYSSRGGPLHF. The CDR3 DNA sequence: TGTGCCAGCAGTTACTCGTCGAGGGGGGGACCCCTCCACTTT.

This clone has a handful of counts. This chain uses TRBV29-1 with TRBJ1-1; no firm D call. The germline V and J ends were trimmed by 8 bases and 0 bases, with 4 bases remaining between them. In germline, CDR1 is SQVTM, CDR2 ANQGSEA. The CDR3 contains 10 residues. In DNA, the CDR3 is TGCAGCTGTGTGAACACTGAAGCTTTCTTT. It yields the protein CSCVNTEAFF.